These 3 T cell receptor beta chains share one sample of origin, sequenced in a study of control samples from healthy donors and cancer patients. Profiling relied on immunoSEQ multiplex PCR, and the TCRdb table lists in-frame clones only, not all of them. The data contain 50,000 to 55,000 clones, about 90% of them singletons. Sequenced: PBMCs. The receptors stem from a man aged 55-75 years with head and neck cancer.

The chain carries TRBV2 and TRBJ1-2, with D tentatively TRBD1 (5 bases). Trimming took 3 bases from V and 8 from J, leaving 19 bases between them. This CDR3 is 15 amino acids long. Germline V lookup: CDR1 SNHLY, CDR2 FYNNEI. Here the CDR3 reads CASSDISQGSGGYTF. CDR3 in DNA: TGTGCCAGCAGTGATATATCCCAGGGTTCAGGGGGCTACACCTTC.

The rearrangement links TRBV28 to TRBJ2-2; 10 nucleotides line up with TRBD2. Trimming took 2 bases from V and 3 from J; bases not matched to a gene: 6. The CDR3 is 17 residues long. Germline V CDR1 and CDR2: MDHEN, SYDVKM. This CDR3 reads CASSLRSGRGDTGELFF. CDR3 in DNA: TGTGCCAGCAGTTTAAGAAGCGGGAGGGGGGACACCGGGGAGCTGTTTTTT. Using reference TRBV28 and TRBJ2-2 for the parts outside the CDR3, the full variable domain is DVKVTQSSRYLVKRTGEKVFLECVQDMDHENMFWYRQDPGLGLRLIYFSYDVKMKEKGDIPEGYSVSREKKERFSLILESASTNQTSMYLCASSLRSGRGDTGELFFGEGSRLTVL.

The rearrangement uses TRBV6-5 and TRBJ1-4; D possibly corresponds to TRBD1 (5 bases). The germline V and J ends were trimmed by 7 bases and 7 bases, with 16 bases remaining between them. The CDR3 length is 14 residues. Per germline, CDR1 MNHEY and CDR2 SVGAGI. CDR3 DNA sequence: TGTGCCAGCATGACCGGGACTGAGGGTGAAAAACTGTTTTTT. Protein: CASMTGTEGEKLFF.